One and the same sample provided the 8 T cell receptor beta chains below, sequenced in a study of beta chain features in type 1 diabetes. cDNA synthesis used the whole RNA isolate, giving expressed TCRB sequences. Using immunoSEQ multiplex PCR, the repertoire was profiled, and TCRdb retains in-frame clones only, with some absent. Found here are under 450,000 clones, roughly 13% of them singletons; the top ten hold roughly 0.038%. The sample consisted of naive CD4+ T cells from blood. All receptors come from a man aged 30 to 45 in good health.

This chain connects TRBV5-6 to TRBJ2-7; D gene ambiguous. Trimming removed 3 bases at V and 1 base at J, with 14 bases between. CDR3 length equals 15 residues. Germline V gene lookup returns CDR1 SGHDT and CDR2 YYEEEE. The CDR3 region has the DNA TGTGCCAGCAGCTGGGCAGGAAGACTTTCCTACGAGCAGTACGTC. It translates to CASSWAGRLSYEQYV.

This clone was counted only a few times. The chain recombines TRBV20-1 with TRBJ1-2; 9 positions agree with TRBD1. CDR1 and CDR2 from the germline V gene are DFQATT and SNEGSKA (reference sequence). V shed 4 bases, J shed 13 bases, and the junction held 4 bases outside the gene matches. This CDR3 contains 10 residues. The CDR3 DNA is TGCAGTGCTAAAGGGACAGGGCTCACCTTC. This translates into CSAKGTGLTF.

The chain recombines TRBV7-2 with TRBJ2-3; 7 positions agree with TRBD2. Germline V gene sequence: CDR1 SGHTA, CDR2 FQGNSA. The J segment lost 6 bases and the V segment lost 3 bases, leaving 9 bases of the junction unmatched. The CDR3 is 15 amino acids. The CDR3 DNA sequence: TGTGCCAGCAGCTTCCCTAGCGGAGCTGTGGATACGCAGTATTTT. Translated: CASSFPSGAVDTQYF.

This clone came up a few times. The V gene is TRBV9, the J gene TRBJ2-1; possible D gene TRBD2, 5 bases. This CDR3 region has 14 residues. V lost 0 bases and J 6 bases, leaving 10 bases between the germline ends. Germline V CDR1 and CDR2: SGDLS, YYNGEE. CDR3 sequence: CASSVGSSVNEQFF. In nucleotides, the CDR3 is TGTGCCAGCAGCGTAGGTAGTAGCGTCAATGAGCAGTTCTTC.

The rearrangement uses TRBV7-9 and TRBJ1-2; D not certain. This CDR3 spans 12 amino acids. Germline V gene lookup returns CDR1 SEHNR and CDR2 FQNEAQ (reference sequence). V lost 4 bases and J 4 bases, leaving 7 bases between the germline ends. This chain's CDR3 is CASSSTGYGYTF. The CDR3 nucleotides are TGTGCCAGCAGCTCAACTGGCTATGGCTACACCTTC.

This clone has more than one count but fewer than ten. Other DNA sequences from this sample encode an identical CDR3 as well. This sequence joins TRBV7-2 and TRBJ2-5; no reliable D call. The CDR3 has 13 residues. The germline gives CDR1 SGHTA, CDR2 FQGNSA. With 2 bases removed from V and 1 base from J, the gap between germline ends came to 5 bases. The CDR3 protein is CASSLRAQETQYF. CDR3 coding DNA: TGTGCCAGCAGCTTAAGAGCCCAAGAGACCCAGTACTTC.

J is TRBJ1-1 and V is TRBV30; D not certain. This CDR3 contains 13 residues. Germline V gene lookup returns CDR1 GTSNPN and CDR2 SVGIG (reference sequence). V was trimmed by 2 bases and J by 1 base, leaving 8 bases between them. CDR3: CAWSKMGNTEAFF. DNA for the CDR3: TGTGCCTGGAGTAAGATGGGGAACACTGAAGCTTTCTTT.

This clone came up a few times. This rearrangement joins TRBV19 to TRBJ1-5, with TRBD1 as a possible D gene (5 bases). The germline V and J ends were trimmed by 6 bases and 3 bases, with 15 bases remaining between them. The CDR3 has 15 residues. Germline loops: CDR1 LNHDA, CDR2 SQIVND (reference sequence). The CDR3 protein is CASRTTGTTNQPQHF. The CDR3 nucleotides read TGTGCCAGTAGAACCACCGGGACCACCAATCAGCCCCAGCATTTT.